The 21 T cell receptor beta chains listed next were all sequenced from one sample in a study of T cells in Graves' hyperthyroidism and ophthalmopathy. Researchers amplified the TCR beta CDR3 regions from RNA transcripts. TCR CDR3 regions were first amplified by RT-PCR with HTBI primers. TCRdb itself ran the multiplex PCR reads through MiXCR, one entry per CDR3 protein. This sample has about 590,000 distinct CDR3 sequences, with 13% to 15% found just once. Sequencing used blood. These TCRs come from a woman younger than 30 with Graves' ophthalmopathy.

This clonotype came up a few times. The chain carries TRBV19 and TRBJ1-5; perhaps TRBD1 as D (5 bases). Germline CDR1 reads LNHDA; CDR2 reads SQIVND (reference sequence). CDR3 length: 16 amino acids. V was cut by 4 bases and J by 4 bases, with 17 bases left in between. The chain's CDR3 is CASSTGGRGINQPQHF. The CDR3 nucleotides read TGTGCCAGTAGTACCGGGGGTCGGGGGATTAATCAGCCCCAGCATTTT.

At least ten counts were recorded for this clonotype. CDR3 nucleotide sequence: TGCGCCAGCAGCTTGGAATGGGACGGGACTGAAGCTTTCTTT. Translated: CASSLEWDGTEAFF. The chain recombines TRBV5-1 with TRBJ1-1, with D possibly being TRBD1 (5 bases). This CDR3 has 14 residues. Germline V gene lookup returns CDR1 SGHRS and CDR2 YFSETQ. The V and J ends lost 0 bases and 5 bases respectively, with 11 bases between them.

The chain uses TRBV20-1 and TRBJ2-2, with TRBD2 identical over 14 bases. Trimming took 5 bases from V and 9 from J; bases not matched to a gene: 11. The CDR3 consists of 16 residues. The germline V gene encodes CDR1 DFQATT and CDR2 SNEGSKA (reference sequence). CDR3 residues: CSAPRGGLAGVRELFF. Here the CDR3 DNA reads TGCAGTGCTCCAAGAGGGGGACTAGCGGGAGTACGGGAGCTGTTTTTT.

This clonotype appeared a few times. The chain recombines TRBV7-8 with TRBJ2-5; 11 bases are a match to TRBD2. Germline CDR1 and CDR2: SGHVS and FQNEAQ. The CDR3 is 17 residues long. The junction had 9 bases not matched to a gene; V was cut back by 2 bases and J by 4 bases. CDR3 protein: CASSLSATSGAGETQYF. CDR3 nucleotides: TGTGCCAGCAGCTTAAGTGCGACTAGCGGGGCGGGAGAGACCCAGTACTTC.

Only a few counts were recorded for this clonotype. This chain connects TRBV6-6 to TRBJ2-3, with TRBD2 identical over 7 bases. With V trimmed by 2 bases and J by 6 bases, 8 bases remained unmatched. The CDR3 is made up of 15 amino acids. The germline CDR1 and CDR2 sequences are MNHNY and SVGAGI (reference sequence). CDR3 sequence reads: CASSYTRPGRDTQYF. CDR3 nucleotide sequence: TGTGCCAGCAGTTACACGAGACCCGGGAGGGATACGCAGTATTTT.

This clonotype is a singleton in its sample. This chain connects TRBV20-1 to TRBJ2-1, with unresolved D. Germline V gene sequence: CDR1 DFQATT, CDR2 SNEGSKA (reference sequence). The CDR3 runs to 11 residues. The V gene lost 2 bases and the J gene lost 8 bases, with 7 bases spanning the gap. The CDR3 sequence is CSARQYDEQFF. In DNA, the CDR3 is TGCAGTGCTAGACAATACGATGAGCAGTTCTTC.

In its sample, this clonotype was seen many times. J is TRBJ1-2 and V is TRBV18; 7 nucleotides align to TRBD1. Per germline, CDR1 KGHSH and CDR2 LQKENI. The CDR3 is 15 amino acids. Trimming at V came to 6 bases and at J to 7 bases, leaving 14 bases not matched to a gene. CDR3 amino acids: CASSPTGEQGSGYTF. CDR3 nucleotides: TGTGCCAGCTCGCCAACGGGGGAACAGGGGTCTGGCTACACCTTC. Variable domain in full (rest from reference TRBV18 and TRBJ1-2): NAGVMQNPRHLVRRRGQEARLRCSPMKGHSHVYWYRQLPEEGLKFMVYLQKENIIDESGMPKERFSAEFPKEGPSILRIQQVVRGDSAAYFCASSPTGEQGSGYTFGSGTRLTVV.

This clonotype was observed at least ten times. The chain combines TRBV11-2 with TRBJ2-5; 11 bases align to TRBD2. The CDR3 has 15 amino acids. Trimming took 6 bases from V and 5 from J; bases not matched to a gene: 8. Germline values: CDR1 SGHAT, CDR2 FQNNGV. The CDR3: CASRPTSGRGETQYF. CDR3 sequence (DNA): TGTGCCAGCAGGCCAACTAGCGGGAGAGGGGAGACCCAGTACTTC.

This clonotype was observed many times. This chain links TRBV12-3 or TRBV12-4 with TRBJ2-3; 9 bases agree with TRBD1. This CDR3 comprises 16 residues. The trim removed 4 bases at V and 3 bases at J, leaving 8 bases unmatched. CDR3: CASSSRHRGQTDTQYF. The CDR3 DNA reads TGTGCCAGCAGTTCCCGACACAGGGGGCAAACAGATACGCAGTATTTT.

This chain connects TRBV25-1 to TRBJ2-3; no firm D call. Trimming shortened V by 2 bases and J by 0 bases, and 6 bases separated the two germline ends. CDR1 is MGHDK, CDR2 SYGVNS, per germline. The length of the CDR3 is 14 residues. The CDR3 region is CASSEGVSTDTQYF. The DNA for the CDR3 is TGTGCCAGCAGTGAAGGGGTCAGCACAGATACGCAGTATTTT.

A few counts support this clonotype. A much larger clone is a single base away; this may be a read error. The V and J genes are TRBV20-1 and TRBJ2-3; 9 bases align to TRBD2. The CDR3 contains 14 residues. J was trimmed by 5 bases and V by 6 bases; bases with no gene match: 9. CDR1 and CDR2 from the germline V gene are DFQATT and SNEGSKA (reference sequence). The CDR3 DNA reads TGCAGTGCCCCGGCTAGCGGGGTTGTAGATACGCAGTATTTT. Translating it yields CSAPASGVVDTQYF.

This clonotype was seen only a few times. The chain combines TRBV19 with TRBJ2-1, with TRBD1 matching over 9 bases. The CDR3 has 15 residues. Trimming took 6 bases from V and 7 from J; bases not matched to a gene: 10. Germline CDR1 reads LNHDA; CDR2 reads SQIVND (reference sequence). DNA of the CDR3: TGTGCCAGTAGGACCGGACAGGGGCTTGGGAATGAGCAGTTCTTC. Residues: CASRTGQGLGNEQFF.

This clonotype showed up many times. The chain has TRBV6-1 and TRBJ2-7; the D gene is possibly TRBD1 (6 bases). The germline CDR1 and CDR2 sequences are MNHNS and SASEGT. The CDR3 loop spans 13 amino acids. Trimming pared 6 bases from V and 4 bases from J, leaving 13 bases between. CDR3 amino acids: CASRRIQGYEQYF. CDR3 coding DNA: TGTGCCAGCAGACGAATCCAGGGGTACGAGCAGTACTTC.

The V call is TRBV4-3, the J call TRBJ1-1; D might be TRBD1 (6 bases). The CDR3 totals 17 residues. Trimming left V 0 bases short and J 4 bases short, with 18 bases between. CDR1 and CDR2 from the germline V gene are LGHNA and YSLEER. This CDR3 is CASSQEARVEGGTEAFF. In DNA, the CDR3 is TGCGCCAGCAGCCAAGAAGCGCGGGTCGAGGGGGGCACTGAAGCTTTCTTT.

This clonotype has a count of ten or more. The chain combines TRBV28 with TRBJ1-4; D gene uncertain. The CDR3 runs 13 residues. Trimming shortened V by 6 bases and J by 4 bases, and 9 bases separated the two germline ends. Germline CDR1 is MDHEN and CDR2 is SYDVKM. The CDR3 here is CASRRSGNEKLFF. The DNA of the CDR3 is TGTGCCAGCAGAAGGTCGGGTAATGAAAAACTGTTTTTT.

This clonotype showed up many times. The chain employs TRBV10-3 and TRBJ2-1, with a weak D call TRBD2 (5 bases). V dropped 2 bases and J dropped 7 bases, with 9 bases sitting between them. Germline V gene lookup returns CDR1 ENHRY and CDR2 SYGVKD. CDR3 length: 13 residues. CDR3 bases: TGTGCCATCAGTGAGGAAGAGCGGAATGAGCAGTTCTTC. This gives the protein CAISEEERNEQFF.

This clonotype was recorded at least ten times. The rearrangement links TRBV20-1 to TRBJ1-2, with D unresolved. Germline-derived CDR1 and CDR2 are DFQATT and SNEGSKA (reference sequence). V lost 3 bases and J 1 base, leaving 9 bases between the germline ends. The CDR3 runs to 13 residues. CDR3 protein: CSARSQDNYGYTF. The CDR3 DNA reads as TGCAGTGCTAGGTCCCAGGATAACTATGGCTACACCTTC.

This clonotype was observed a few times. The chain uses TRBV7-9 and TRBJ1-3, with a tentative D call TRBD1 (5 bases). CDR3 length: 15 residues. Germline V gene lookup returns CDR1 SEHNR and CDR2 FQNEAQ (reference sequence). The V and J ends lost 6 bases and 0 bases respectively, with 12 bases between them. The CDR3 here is CASRPTGDSGNTIYF. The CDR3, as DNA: TGTGCCAGCAGACCTACAGGAGACTCTGGAAACACCATATATTTT.

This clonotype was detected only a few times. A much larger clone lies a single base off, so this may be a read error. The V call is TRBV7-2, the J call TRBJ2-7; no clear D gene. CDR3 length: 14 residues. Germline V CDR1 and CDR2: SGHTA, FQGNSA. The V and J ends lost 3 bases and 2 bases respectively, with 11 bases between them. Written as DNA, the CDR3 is TGTGCCAGCAGCTTGCTTGGGTGCGCCTACGAGCAGTACTTC. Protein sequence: CASSLLGCAYEQYF.

CDR3 coding DNA: TGCAGCGTTGCAGCCAGGGACTTGAGCTCTGGAAACACCATATATTTT. Its protein product is CSVAARDLSSGNTIYF. This chain joins TRBV29-1 and TRBJ1-3; a possible D gene is TRBD1 (5 bases). The CDR3 length is 16 residues. Germline assignment: CDR1 SQVTM and CDR2 ANQGSEA. With 4 bases removed from V and 0 bases from J, the gap between germline ends came to 16 bases.

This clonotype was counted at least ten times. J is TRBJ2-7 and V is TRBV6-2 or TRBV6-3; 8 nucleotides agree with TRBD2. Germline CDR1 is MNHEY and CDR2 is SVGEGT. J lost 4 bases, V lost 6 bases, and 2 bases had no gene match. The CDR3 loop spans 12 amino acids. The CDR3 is CASRPSGYEQYF. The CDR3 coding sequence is TGTGCCAGCAGGCCTAGCGGGTACGAGCAGTACTTC.